This T cell receptor (beta chain) comes out of a study of T-cell reconstitution after alpha-beta-depleted transplantation in children. Study-level findings and limits: As was reported, about two months after transplant, alpha-beta T cells came from several hundred expanded graft clones.

This clonotype occurred a few times. Its antigen is not known. Looked up from germline, CDR1 is SGHTA and CDR2 is FQGNSA. This CDR3 has 15 residues. After removal of 3 bases from V and 2 bases from J, the junction contained 7 bases not matched to a gene. During its preparation, the TCRbeta library received unique molecular identifiers. From the PCR reads, TCRdb called clonotypes with MiXCR, one entry per CDR3 protein. The table records 350,000 to 500,000 distinct CDR3 sequences, 43% of them present only once. V gene TRBV7-2 combines with J gene TRBJ2-7; 7 bases are shared with TRBD1. The source was PBMCs, collected before TCRalphabeta/CD19-depleted stem cell transplant. The sequence came from a girl aged 2-9 years with aplastic anemia, due to receive a stem cell transplant. In DNA form, the CDR3 reads TGTGCCAGCAGCTTCCAGACAGGGCCCGCCTACGAGCAGTACTTC. Translating it yields CASSFQTGPAYEQYF.